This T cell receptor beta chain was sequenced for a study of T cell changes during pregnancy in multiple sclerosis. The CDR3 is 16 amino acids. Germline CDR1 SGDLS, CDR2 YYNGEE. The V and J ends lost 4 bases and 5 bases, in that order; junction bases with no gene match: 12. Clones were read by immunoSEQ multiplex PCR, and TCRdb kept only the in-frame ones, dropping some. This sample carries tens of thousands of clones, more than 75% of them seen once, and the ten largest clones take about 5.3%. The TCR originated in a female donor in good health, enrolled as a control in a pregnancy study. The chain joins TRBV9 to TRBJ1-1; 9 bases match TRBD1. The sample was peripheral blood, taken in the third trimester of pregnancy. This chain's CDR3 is CASSRPKQGAETEAFF. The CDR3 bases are TGTGCCAGCAGCCGTCCCAAACAGGGGGCTGAAACTGAAGCTTTCTTT.